This TCR beta chain was observed in a study of cytomegalovirus exposure and HLA in healthy donors. Findings of the study overall: Upon later analysis, TCR association rates were observed to vary by HLA locus, being highest for DRB1 and lowest for HLA-C. Sequencing artifact likely explains a cluster of highly shared sequence variants.

A word on this clone: What it binds is unknown.

The PCR had 60 Vbeta and 13 Jbeta primers. Only in-frame clones appear in the TCRdb table, and some are missing; sequencing was by immunoSEQ multiplex PCR. The sample table includes 130,000 or so clones. This receptor was identified in a young woman in good health and CMV-seronegative. Sequenced material: PBMCs.

For the CDR3, the DNA is TGTGCCAGCGGGGACAGGACGTACAATGAGCAGTTCTTC. It specifies CASGDRTYNEQFF. The chain has TRBV7-6 and TRBJ2-1, with 8 bases identical to TRBD1. The germline V gene encodes CDR1 SGHVS and CDR2 FNYEAQ. This CDR3 region has 13 residues. The junction had 4 bases not matched to a gene; V was cut back by 8 bases and J by 4 bases.